Listed here are 21 T cell receptor beta chains from one sample, sequenced in a study of blood T cell repertoires in COVID-19. Sequenced by immunoSEQ multiplex PCR; TCRdb stores in-frame clones only, minus some. The sample records 300,000 to 400,000 clones, around 85% being singletons. Sequencing used PBMCs or T cells enriched from blood (not recorded which). The receptors were gathered from a woman younger than 45 who had been exposed to COVID-19.

This chain connects TRBV6-5 to TRBJ1-1; D possibly corresponds to TRBD1 (6 bases). The CDR3 consists of 15 residues. Germline loops: CDR1 MNHEY, CDR2 SVGAGI. The V end lost 8 bases, the J end lost 6 bases, and 22 bases lay between the germline ends. In nucleotides, the CDR3 is TGTGCCAGCGTAGGACAGAACCGTCCTTTGGCTGAAGCTTTCTTT. This translates into CASVGQNRPLAEAFF.

For this clone: Other DNA sequences in this sample translate to the same CDR3. In DNA form, the CDR3 reads TGTGCCACCAGTGATGACAGGGGGGCCAAAAACATTCAGTACTTC. Translating it yields CATSDDRGAKNIQYF. The rearrangement joins TRBV24-1 to TRBJ2-4, with 9 bases fitting TRBD1. The CDR3 is 15 amino acids. Germline CDR1 KGHDR, CDR2 SFDVKD. With V trimmed by 3 bases and J by 1 base, 0 bases remained unmatched.

This clone was detected ten times or more. This specimen includes other DNA sequences encoding the same CDR3. The chain joins TRBV19 to TRBJ1-6; TRBD1 agrees at 7 bases. Per the germline V gene, CDR1 is LNHDA and CDR2 is SQIVND (reference sequence). The CDR3 is 15 residues long. The junction had 6 bases not matched to a gene; V was cut back by 3 bases and J by 7 bases. CDR3 residues: CASSIETGRNSPLHF. For the CDR3, the DNA is TGTGCCAGTAGTATCGAGACAGGGAGGAATTCACCCCTCCACTTT.

The rearrangement joins TRBV9 to TRBJ1-2; D ambiguous. Germline V CDR1 and CDR2: SGDLS, YYNGEE. The CDR3 runs 16 residues. V shed 0 bases and J shed 3 bases, with 15 bases lying between them. CDR3 amino acids: CASSVVTGAGHYGYTF. The CDR3 DNA reads as TGTGCCAGCAGCGTAGTTACCGGAGCCGGCCACTATGGCTACACCTTC.

V gene TRBV6-5 combines with J gene TRBJ1-6; D remains ambiguous. Germline V CDR1 and CDR2: MNHEY, SVGAGI. V was clipped by 2 bases and J by 4 bases, with 9 bases between them. There are 15 residues in the CDR3. The CDR3 region is CASSYVDTYNSPLHF. CDR3 DNA sequence: TGTGCCAGCAGTTACGTAGACACATATAATTCACCCCTCCACTTT.

The chain carries TRBV2 and TRBJ2-3; TRBD1 matches at 8 bases. Germline CDR1 reads SNHLY; CDR2 reads FYNNEI. Trimming removed 3 bases from V and 3 bases from J; junction bases left unmatched: 5. The CDR3 covers 15 residues. The CDR3 sequence: CASSETGVGTDTQYF. In DNA, the CDR3 is TGTGCCAGCAGTGAGACAGGGGTTGGTACAGATACGCAGTATTTT.

This sequence joins TRBV19 and TRBJ1-3; TRBD1 agrees at 8 bases. The CDR3 sequence is 16 residues long. The ends lost 5 bases at V and 2 bases at J; junction bases unmatched: 8. Germline V lookup: CDR1 LNHDA, CDR2 SQIVND (reference sequence). CDR3 loop: CASSFRTGTTGNTIYF. For the CDR3, the DNA is TGTGCCAGTAGTTTCCGGACAGGGACTACTGGAAACACCATATATTTT.

Note on this clone: This sample includes further DNA sequences coding for the same CDR3. V is TRBV6-4 and J is TRBJ2-1; 10 bases match TRBD1. This CDR3 comprises 15 residues. V trimming: 5 bases; J trimming: 1 base; junction bases outside the gene matches: 2. Per the germline V gene, CDR1 is MRHNA and CDR2 is SNTAGT. This CDR3 reads CASSPGQGSYNEQFF. The DNA for the CDR3 is TGTGCCAGCAGTCCGGGACAGGGGTCCTACAATGAGCAGTTCTTC.

This sequence joins TRBV10-3 and TRBJ2-3; TRBD2 agrees at 9 bases. CDR1 is ENHRY, CDR2 SYGVKD, per germline. Trimming cost V 1 base and J 1 base; bases outside gene matches: 6. The CDR3 is made up of 17 amino acids. The CDR3 DNA follows: TGTGCCATCAGTGAGTTGACTAGCGGATGGGGCACAGATACGCAGTATTTT. Translation: CAISELTSGWGTDTQYF.

The V and J genes are TRBV30 and TRBJ2-7, with unresolved D. Germline V gene lookup returns CDR1 GTSNPN and CDR2 SVGIG (reference sequence). This CDR3 spans 12 amino acids. V shed 1 base and J shed 2 bases, with 6 bases lying between them. Here the CDR3 DNA reads TGTGCCTGGAGTGGGAGTACCTACGAGCAGTACTTC. Translation gives CAWSGSTYEQYF.

This clone is a singleton in its sample. The rearrangement uses TRBV9 and TRBJ2-7, with TRBD1 as a possible D gene (5 bases). The CDR3 contains 13 residues. The germline gives CDR1 SGDLS, CDR2 YYNGEE. Trimming removed 5 bases from V and 4 bases from J, with 13 bases in between. The CDR3 nucleotides are TGTGCCAGCAGTTTAGGGGTGGGGTACGAGCAGTACTTC. Encoded protein: CASSLGVGYEQYF.

The chain links TRBV6-5 to TRBJ2-3; TRBD2 aligns across 10 bases. The CDR3 loop spans 16 amino acids. J was trimmed by 5 bases and V by 0 bases; bases with no gene match: 5. Per the germline V gene, CDR1 is MNHEY and CDR2 is SVGAGI. The CDR3 spells CASSYSKGLAIDTQYF. In DNA, the CDR3 is TGTGCCAGCAGTTACTCGAAGGGACTAGCGATAGATACGCAGTATTTT.

This rearrangement joins TRBV14 to TRBJ2-1, with a possible D match to TRBD2 (6 bases). The CDR3 totals 13 residues. Germline V gene lookup returns CDR1 SGHDN and CDR2 FVKESK. V was clipped by 5 bases and J by 4 bases, with 9 bases between them. DNA of the CDR3: TGTGCCAGCAGCATGGACTATTACAATGAGCAGTTCTTC. It codes for CASSMDYYNEQFF.

The rearrangement uses TRBV28 and TRBJ2-1; the match to TRBD2 covers 8 bases. The CDR3 runs to 14 residues. Germline V gene lookup returns CDR1 MDHEN and CDR2 SYDVKM. With V trimmed by 7 bases and J by 2 bases, 4 bases remained unmatched. The CDR3 sequence: CASIVAGTYNEQFF. The CDR3 nucleotides read TGTGCCAGCATAGTAGCGGGAACCTACAATGAGCAGTTCTTC. The variable domain in full, with the rest retrieved from reference TRBV28 and TRBJ2-1, is DVKVTQSSRYLVKRTGEKVFLECVQDMDHENMFWYRQDPGLGLRLIYFSYDVKMKEKGDIPEGYSVSREKKERFSLILESASTNQTSMYLCASIVAGTYNEQFFGPGTRLTVL.

The count of this clone is one. J is TRBJ1-2 and V is TRBV7-2; D is undetermined. The CDR3 runs 13 residues. V was pared by 3 bases and J by 8 bases, with 13 bases between. Germline CDR1 reads SGHTA; CDR2 reads FQGNSA. CDR3 residues: CASSFGLAGGYTF. The CDR3 DNA reads TGTGCCAGCAGCTTCGGGTTGGCTGGCGGCTACACCTTC.

V gene TRBV5-1 combines with J gene TRBJ2-1; 9 nucleotides agree with TRBD2. Germline trimming cut 0 bases from V and 0 bases from J; bases unmatched to any gene: 7. Germline CDR1 SGHRS, CDR2 YFSETQ. The CDR3 length is 18 residues. The CDR3, as DNA: TGCGCCAGCAGCTTGGATTCGGAGCGGGGGGTCTCCTACAATGAGCAGTTCTTC. Translation gives CASSLDSERGVSYNEQFF.

This clone was counted between two and nine times. V is TRBV28 and J is TRBJ2-7; 7 positions agree with TRBD1. This CDR3 is built from 14 residues. Germline CDR1 is MDHEN and CDR2 is SYDVKM. V was clipped by 2 bases and J by 2 bases; unmatched bases: 3. In DNA form, the CDR3 reads TGTGCCAGCAGTTTACCGGGACAGACCTACGAGCAGTACTTC. Translation: CASSLPGQTYEQYF.

This chain uses TRBV12-3 or TRBV12-4 with TRBJ1-5; D gene unclear. Trimming took 6 bases from V and 4 from J, leaving 4 bases between them. The CDR3 loop spans 11 amino acids. CDR3 sequence: CASSPNQPQHF. CDR3 nucleotides: TGTGCCAGCAGCCCGAATCAGCCCCAGCATTTT.

This clone was detected only a few times. The rearrangement links TRBV4-3 to TRBJ1-6, with 7 bases fitting TRBD1. This CDR3 spans 15 amino acids. In germline, CDR1 is LGHNA, CDR2 YSLEER. V dropped 2 bases and J dropped 4; count of bases not matched to a gene: 2. The CDR3 loop reads CASSQTGQYNSPLHF. The CDR3 region has the DNA TGCGCCAGCAGCCAAACGGGACAGTATAATTCACCCCTCCACTTT.

The V and J genes are TRBV3-1 (or the pseudogene TRBV3-2) and TRBJ1-2, with 7 bases lining up with TRBD1. Germline values: CDR1 LGHDT, CDR2 YNNKEL (reference sequence). The trim removed 0 bases at V and 6 bases at J, leaving 7 bases unmatched. This CDR3 region has 15 residues. The CDR3 nucleotides read TGTGCCAGCAGCCAAGAGAAAGACAGGGCACATGGCTACACCTTC. Translating it yields CASSQEKDRAHGYTF.

This chain's CDR3 is CASSDEGLPDTQYF. The CDR3 region has the DNA TGTGCCAGCAGTGATGAGGGACTCCCGGATACGCAGTATTTT. The J gene is TRBJ2-3, the V gene TRBV2, with a weak D call TRBD2 (6 bases). CDR1 is SNHLY, CDR2 FYNNEI, per germline. The CDR3 length is 14 residues. V lost 3 bases and J 6 bases, leaving 13 bases between the germline ends.